Following are 32 T cell receptor beta chains from one sample sequenced in a study of cytomegalovirus exposure and HLA in healthy donors. PCR primers comprised 60 Vbeta and 13 Jbeta primers. The method was immunoSEQ multiplex PCR; TCRdb's version includes in-frame clones alone and lacks a portion of them. The sample carries 150,000 to 200,000 clones, around 75% recorded once. Sequencing was carried out using PBMCs. The source is a man between 18 and 29 years old in good health and CMV-seropositive.

The chain's CDR3 is CASSYGGGSLSPLHF. The CDR3, as DNA: TGTGCCAGCAGCTACGGGGGGGGTTCGCTCTCACCCCTCCACTTT. The V and J genes are TRBV5-8 and TRBJ1-6, with D perhaps matching TRBD1 (5 bases). The CDR3 is 15 residues long. Trimming cost V 3 bases and J 10 bases, with 17 bases left between them. Germline V gene data show CDR1 as SGHTS and CDR2 as YDEGEE.

This clone was seen only a few times. The chain recombines TRBV10-3 with TRBJ2-7, with D possibly being TRBD1 (5 bases). Germline CDR1 is ENHRY and CDR2 is SYGVKD. The CDR3 is 14 amino acids. The V and J ends lost 0 bases and 8 bases respectively, with 14 bases between them. Written as DNA, the CDR3 is TGTGCCATCAGTGAGTCGGGGCCTCTGAGTAAGCAGTACGTC. Protein product: CAISESGPLSKQYV.

The chain links TRBV5-6 to TRBJ1-2, with D perhaps TRBD1 (6 bases). Germline values: CDR1 SGHDT, CDR2 YYEEEE. The CDR3 covers 15 residues. V was shortened by 6 bases and J by 4 bases, with 19 bases between the two germline ends. The CDR3 sequence: CASNPGTSSIYGYTF. The CDR3, as DNA: TGTGCCAGCAACCCCGGGACAAGCTCGATCTATGGCTACACCTTC.

This chain links TRBV6-5 with TRBJ2-1; maybe TRBD1 (6 bases). Germline CDR1 is MNHEY and CDR2 is SVGAGI. The V and J ends lost 5 bases and 12 bases respectively, with 17 bases between them. CDR3 length: 13 residues. CDR3 protein: CASSTPGVSGQFF. CDR3 nucleotide sequence: TGTGCCAGCAGTACGCCAGGGGTGAGCGGGCAGTTCTTC.

This clone appeared a single time. The chain links TRBV6-1 to TRBJ2-3; no reliable D call. The CDR3 runs 14 residues. V was shortened by 4 bases and J by 1 base, with 9 bases between the two germline ends. Looked up from germline, CDR1 is MNHNS and CDR2 is SASEGT. CDR3 in DNA: TGTGCCAGCAGTGTTACCAGCGGCACAGATACGCAGTATTTT. This gives the protein CASSVTSGTDTQYF.

A remark on this clone: A read error may account for a junction end that differs from germline. The gene calls are TRBV6-4 and TRBJ2-1; D call uncertain. CDR3 length: 11 residues. CDR1 MRHNA and CDR2 SNTAGT come from the germline V gene. CDR3 region: CASSDTRSAVF. For the CDR3, the DNA is TGTGCCAGCAGTGACACCCGATCGGCGGTCTTC.

The chain joins TRBV5-1 to TRBJ2-5, with 7 positions matching TRBD2. The CDR3 sequence is 14 residues long. In germline, CDR1 is SGHRS, CDR2 YFSETQ. V was clipped by 4 bases and J by 4 bases; unmatched bases: 7. For the CDR3, the DNA is TGCGCCAGCAGCCCCGTTCCGGGGGGAGAGACCCAGTACTTC. Protein sequence: CASSPVPGGETQYF.

This clone has just one count. DNA for the CDR3: TGTGCCAGTAGTATAAGCCCCGGTTCTAATCAGCCCCAGCATTTT. It is translated as CASSISPGSNQPQHF. The rearrangement links TRBV19 to TRBJ1-5; D is ambiguous. Trimming pared 2 bases from V and 4 bases from J, leaving 12 bases between. Germline V gene data show CDR1 as LNHDA and CDR2 as SQIVND (reference sequence). The CDR3 contains 15 residues.

This clone is a singleton in its sample. The V and J genes are TRBV11-3 and TRBJ1-1, with TRBD1 as a possible D gene (6 bases). V gave up 5 bases and J gave up 6 bases, with 13 bases separating them. The CDR3 covers 13 residues. Per the germline V gene, CDR1 is SGHNT and CDR2 is YENEEA. The CDR3 here is CASSPLTGPEAFF. The CDR3 region has the DNA TGTGCCAGCAGCCCCCTGACAGGTCCTGAAGCTTTCTTT.

J is TRBJ1-2 and V is TRBV19; 8 nucleotides agree with TRBD1. V was clipped by 4 bases and J by 3 bases; unmatched bases: 1. The CDR3 is 13 residues long. CDR1 and CDR2 from the germline V gene are LNHDA and SQIVND (reference sequence). The DNA for the CDR3 is TGTGCCAGTAGTACACAGGGGGACTATGGCTACACCTTC. Protein product: CASSTQGDYGYTF.

The table lists this clone with many counts. The V call is TRBV27, the J call TRBJ1-2; 7 nucleotides match TRBD1. CDR1 and CDR2 (germline): MNHEY, SMNVEV (reference sequence). J was trimmed by 4 bases and V by 6 bases; bases with no gene match: 17. The CDR3 runs 17 residues. The CDR3 is CASRHNTLQGRPYGYTF. The DNA for the CDR3 is TGTGCCAGCAGACACAACACGTTACAGGGGAGGCCCTATGGCTACACCTTC.

This clone appeared a few times. This chain links TRBV14 with TRBJ2-3; 7 bases fit TRBD2. The CDR3 covers 16 residues. V was clipped by 4 bases and J by 4 bases; unmatched bases: 11. Germline V lookup: CDR1 SGHDN, CDR2 FVKESK. CDR3 DNA: TGTGCCAGCAGCCTAGACTTTGGGGAGGGCGCAGATACGCAGTATTTT. It translates to CASSLDFGEGADTQYF.

The chain carries TRBV5-1 and TRBJ2-5; the D gene is possibly TRBD1 (7 bases). The V gene's germline CDR1 is SGHRS and CDR2 YFSETQ. Trimming left V 2 bases short and J 4 bases short, with 12 bases between. CDR3 length: 14 amino acids. CDR3: CASSFGGGGETQYF. The CDR3, as DNA: TGCGCCAGCAGCTTTGGAGGGGGCGGAGAGACCCAGTACTTC. Variable domain in full (rest from reference TRBV5-1 and TRBJ2-5): KAGVTQTPRYLIKTRGQQVTLSCSPISGHRSVSWYQQTPGQGLQFLFEYFSETQRNKGNFPGRFSGRQFSNSRSEMNVSTLELGDSALYLCASSFGGGGETQYFGPGTRLLVL.

V gene TRBV6-5 combines with J gene TRBJ2-3; tentatively, D is TRBD2 (6 bases). The CDR3 totals 15 residues. Germline CDR1 MNHEY, CDR2 SVGAGI. Trimming took 5 bases from V and 5 from J, leaving 17 bases between them. This CDR3 reads CASSRTGGVQDTQYF. In nucleotides, the CDR3 is TGTGCCAGCAGTCGAACCGGAGGGGTTCAAGATACGCAGTATTTT.

This clone has only a few counts. The genes are TRBV9 and TRBJ1-5, with 8 bases fitting TRBD1. This CDR3 contains 16 residues. V lost 4 bases to trimming and J lost 4 bases; unmatched junction nucleotides: 10. CDR1 and CDR2 (germline): SGDLS, YYNGEE. This chain's CDR3 is CASSPGGTGFNQPQHF. The CDR3 DNA is TGTGCCAGCAGCCCAGGGGGGACAGGTTTTAATCAGCCCCAGCATTTT.

This clone showed up just once. The chain combines TRBV5-1 with TRBJ1-2, with a weak D call TRBD1 (6 bases). Per germline, CDR1 SGHRS and CDR2 YFSETQ. The length of the CDR3 is 18 residues. Trimming took off 3 bases at V and 2 bases at J, with 23 bases between the two ends. The CDR3 loop reads CASSSTTTGSPSNYGYTF. In DNA form, the CDR3 reads TGCGCCAGCAGCTCCACAACGACAGGAAGCCCCTCAAACTATGGCTACACCTTC.

The chain is built from TRBV30 and TRBJ2-3; 8 bases are a match to TRBD2. V was clipped by 2 bases and J by 5 bases; unmatched bases: 6. This CDR3 region has 14 residues. CDR1 and CDR2 (germline): GTSNPN, SVGIG (reference sequence). CDR3 in DNA: TGTGCCTGGAGTCGACTAGCGATTGAAGATACGCAGTATTTT. It translates to CAWSRLAIEDTQYF.

The chain employs TRBV5-3 and TRBJ2-7; 8 positions match TRBD1. TRBV5-3 is designated an ORF whose function remains uncertain. The CDR3 extends over 12 amino acids. The CDR3 DNA reads TGTGAGCGAGGACAGGGCGCCTACGAGCAGTACGTC. Translated: CERGQGAYEQYV.

This chain connects TRBV13 to TRBJ1-1; D not resolved. The germline V and J ends were trimmed by 1 base and 1 base, with 10 bases remaining between them. The CDR3 covers 15 residues. Germline CDR1 PRHDT, CDR2 FYEKMQ (reference sequence). The CDR3 DNA reads TGTGCCAGCAGCTTAGTTGGCAGGCAGAACACTGAAGCTTTCTTT. Protein sequence: CASSLVGRQNTEAFF.

The gene calls are TRBV30 and TRBJ1-6; 7 bases line up with TRBD1. The CDR3 covers 16 residues. Germline V gene lookup returns CDR1 GTSNPN and CDR2 SVGIG (reference sequence). V was pared by 0 bases and J by 0 bases, with 2 bases of the junction left unmatched. CDR3 sequence reads: CAWSVDRISYNSPLHF. CDR3 sequence (DNA): TGTGCCTGGAGTGTGGACAGGATCTCCTATAATTCACCCCTCCACTTT.

This clone was seen once. The chain joins TRBV4-2 to TRBJ1-4, with D unresolved. The V end was cut by 0 bases, the J end by 7 bases, with 6 bases between. Germline lookup yields CDR1 LGHNA and CDR2 YNFKEQ. This CDR3 is built from 13 residues. The CDR3, as DNA: TGTGCCAGCAGCCAAGATAGTCCTGAAAAACTGTTTTTT. Amino acid sequence: CASSQDSPEKLFF.

Note on this clone: Other DNA sequences in this specimen translate into the identical CDR3. The chain combines TRBV27 with TRBJ1-5; D uncertain. The ends were cut back, 5 bases at V and 1 base at J, with 6 bases in the middle. The CDR3 totals 13 residues. Germline CDR1 is MNHEY and CDR2 is SMNVEV (reference sequence). This CDR3 is CASSLGSNQPQHF. CDR3 sequence (DNA): TGTGCCAGCAGTCTAGGAAGCAATCAGCCCCAGCATTTT.

The V gene is TRBV7-9, the J gene TRBJ2-1; 8 nucleotides line up with TRBD1. V gave up 4 bases and J gave up 3 bases; unmatched junction bases: 5. The germline V gene encodes CDR1 SEHNR and CDR2 FQNEAQ (reference sequence). The CDR3 has 15 residues. CDR3 residues: CASSSGDRIYNEQFF. For the CDR3, the DNA is TGTGCCAGCAGCTCCGGGGACAGGATCTACAATGAGCAGTTCTTC. The entire variable domain, with the rest obtained from reference TRBV7-9 and TRBJ2-1, is as follows: DTGVSQNPRHKITKRGQNVTFRCDPISEHNRLYWYRQTLGQGPEFLTYFQNEAQLEKSRLLSDRFSAERPKGSFSTLEIQRTEQGDSAMYLCASSSGDRIYNEQFFGPGTRLTVL.

The V call is TRBV6-1, the J call TRBJ2-5; 14 positions match TRBD2. The CDR3 totals 17 residues. The trim removed 4 bases at V and 4 bases at J, leaving 8 bases unmatched. Germline lookup yields CDR1 MNHNS and CDR2 SASEGT. The CDR3 protein is CASSVFSGTSGGETQYF. The CDR3 DNA sequence: TGTGCCAGCAGTGTGTTTTCCGGGACTAGCGGGGGAGAGACCCAGTACTTC.

The V gene is TRBV5-4, the J gene TRBJ2-5; no clear D. The V gene lost 0 bases and the J gene lost 3 bases, with 12 bases spanning the gap. The CDR3 has 15 amino acids. Germline V gene sequence: CDR1 SGHNT, CDR2 YYREEE (reference sequence). This CDR3 is CASSLVASEKETQYF. The CDR3 nucleotides are TGTGCCAGCAGCTTGGTTGCGTCCGAAAAAGAGACCCAGTACTTC.

The gene calls are TRBV4-1 and TRBJ2-1; 14 positions agree with TRBD2. The CDR3 covers 16 residues. Trimming took 1 base from V and 5 from J; bases not matched to a gene: 1. The germline gives CDR1 MGHRA, CDR2 YSYEKL. Here the CDR3 reads CASSQVGLAGDNEQFF. The CDR3 DNA follows: TGCGCCAGCAGCCAAGTGGGACTAGCGGGAGACAATGAGCAGTTCTTC.

This chain connects TRBV7-9 to TRBJ1-1; 11 positions agree with TRBD1. The CDR3 is 17 residues long. The junction had 11 bases not matched to a gene; V was cut back by 5 bases and J by 3 bases. Germline CDR1 and CDR2: SEHNR and FQNEAQ (reference sequence). In nucleotides, the CDR3 is TGTGCCAGCAGCCCAAAAGGGGACAGGGGGGTTCACACTGAAGCTTTCTTT. Translation gives CASSPKGDRGVHTEAFF. The variable domain in full, completed from reference TRBV7-9 and TRBJ1-1, reads DTGVSQNPRHKITKRGQNVTFRCDPISEHNRLYWYRQTLGQGPEFLTYFQNEAQLEKSRLLSDRFSAERPKGSFSTLEIQRTEQGDSAMYLCASSPKGDRGVHTEAFFGQGTRLTVV.

The chain recombines TRBV4-2 with TRBJ1-1; D perhaps matches TRBD1 (5 bases). Per germline, CDR1 LGHNA and CDR2 YNFKEQ. The CDR3 length is 14 residues. Deletions cut 3 bases from V and 5 bases from J, with 13 bases between. Written as DNA, the CDR3 is TGTGCCAGCAGCCATAGGACCGGGGGGACTGAAGCTTTCTTT. As protein: CASSHRTGGTEAFF.

V usage is TRBV13 and J usage is TRBJ1-2, with TRBD1 as a possible D gene (5 bases). Germline V CDR1 and CDR2: PRHDT, FYEKMQ (reference sequence). V was cut by 5 bases and J by 8 bases, with 18 bases left in between. The CDR3 consists of 14 residues. The CDR3 coding sequence is TGTGCCAGCAGCGGGGGGTTAGGGATGGGAGGCTACACCTTC. Protein product: CASSGGLGMGGYTF.

V gene TRBV11-3 combines with J gene TRBJ1-1, with TRBD1 as a possible D gene (5 bases). Germline values: CDR1 SGHNT, CDR2 YENEEA. Trimming shortened V by 0 bases and J by 4 bases, and 12 bases separated the two germline ends. The CDR3 sequence is 15 residues long. CDR3 nucleotide sequence: TGTGCCAGCAGCTTAGATTCTGGGGGGTCCACTGAAGCTTTCTTT. This encodes CASSLDSGGSTEAFF.

The V gene is TRBV7-6, the J gene TRBJ1-1, with D hard to call. There are 14 residues in the CDR3. CDR1 SGHVS and CDR2 FNYEAQ come from the germline V gene. V shed 2 bases and J shed 0 bases, with 7 bases lying between them. CDR3 bases: TGTGCCAGCAGCTTAAACAACATGAACACTGAAGCTTTCTTT. Its protein is CASSLNNMNTEAFF.

The rearrangement links TRBV5-1 to TRBJ2-3, with a possible D match to TRBD2 (5 bases). This CDR3 has 14 residues. With 3 bases removed from V and 4 bases from J, the gap between germline ends came to 12 bases. Germline V gives CDR1 SGHRS, CDR2 YFSETQ. The CDR3 coding sequence is TGCGCCAGCAGCTCTCCTAGCTCGGCAGATACGCAGTATTTT. Protein: CASSSPSSADTQYF.